Included here is one TCR beta chain sequence, with context. Trimming removed 0 bases from V and 10 bases from J, with 13 bases in between. The CDR3 sequence is 13 residues long. The germline CDR1 and CDR2 sequences are SGHTS and YDEGEE. The data stem from a study of shared clonotypes between healthy human individuals. In the original workflow: For the immunoSEQ data, sequences were junction-only without quality scores, so filtering differed. Data came from immunoSEQ multiplex PCR; TCRdb stores just in-frame clones and leaves some out. Clonal size and the V and J genes are those of that table, whereas D and trimming came from the DNA. The data contain 2 million to 2.5 million clones, 93% of them singletons. Into CD45RA+ naive and CD45RA-negative memory subsets, the CD4+ cells were split.

Sequencing was done on a sample of naive CD4+ T cells from PBMCs. Subset here: CD45RA+ positively selected. The sequence was collected from a man between 18 and 29 years old in good health. Some clones in this sample may be carry-over from other donors' samples. The rearrangement joins TRBV5-8 to TRBJ1-1; tentatively, D is TRBD1 (6 bases). The CDR3 loop is CASSLVDRLRAFF. CDR3 in DNA: TGTGCCAGCAGCTTGGTAGACAGGTTAAGAGCTTTCTTT.